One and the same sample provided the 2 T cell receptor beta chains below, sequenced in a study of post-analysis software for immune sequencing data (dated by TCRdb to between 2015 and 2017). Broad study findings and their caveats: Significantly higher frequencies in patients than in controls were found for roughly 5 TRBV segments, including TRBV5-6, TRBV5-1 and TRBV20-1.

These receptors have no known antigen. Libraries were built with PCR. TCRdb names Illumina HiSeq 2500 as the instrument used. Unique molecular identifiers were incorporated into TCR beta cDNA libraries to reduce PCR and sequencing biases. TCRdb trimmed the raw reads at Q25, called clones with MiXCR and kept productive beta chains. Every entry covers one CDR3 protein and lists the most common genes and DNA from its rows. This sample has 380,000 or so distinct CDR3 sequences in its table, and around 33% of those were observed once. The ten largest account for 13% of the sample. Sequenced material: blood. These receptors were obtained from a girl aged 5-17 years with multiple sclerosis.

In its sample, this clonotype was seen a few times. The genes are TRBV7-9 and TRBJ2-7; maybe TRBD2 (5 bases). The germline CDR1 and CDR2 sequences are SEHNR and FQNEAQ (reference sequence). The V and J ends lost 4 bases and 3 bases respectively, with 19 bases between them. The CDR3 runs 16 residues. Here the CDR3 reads CASSSGGFTELYEQYF. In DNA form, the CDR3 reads TGTGCCAGCAGCTCTGGCGGGTTCACCGAACTCTACGAGCAGTACTTC.

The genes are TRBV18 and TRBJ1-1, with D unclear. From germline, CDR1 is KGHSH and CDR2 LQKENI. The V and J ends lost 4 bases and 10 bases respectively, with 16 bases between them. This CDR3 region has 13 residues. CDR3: CASSQGEGLGAFF. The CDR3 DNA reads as TGTGCCAGCTCACAAGGAGAAGGCTTGGGAGCTTTCTTT. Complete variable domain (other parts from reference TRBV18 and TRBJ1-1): NAGVMQNPRHLVRRRGQEARLRCSPMKGHSHVYWYRQLPEEGLKFMVYLQKENIIDESGMPKERFSAEFPKEGPSILRIQQVVRGDSAAYFCASSQGEGLGAFFGQGTRLTVV.